This TCR beta chain was documented in a study of T cell responses to AZD1222 COVID-19 vaccine. Libraries were prepared by immunoSEQ multiplex PCR; TCRdb keeps only in-frame clonotypes and omits some of them. The top ten hold more than 3% of the sample, which has about 150,000 clones, more than 80% seen once. Both about-4-week and about-12-week second-dose recipients were combined. The CDR3 runs to 13 residues. The V gene's germline CDR1 is MRHNA and CDR2 SNTAGT. V was pared by 4 bases and J by 4 bases, with 9 bases between. Sequences were derived from peripheral blood, sampled 28 days after the second AZD1222 dose. The chain is built from TRBV6-4 and TRBJ2-3; D unresolved. The sequence was obtained from an adult who received the AZD1222 COVID-19 vaccine. Written as DNA, the CDR3 is TGTGCCAGCAGTGTGGACCATGCAGATACGCAGTATTTT. Protein product: CASSVDHADTQYF.